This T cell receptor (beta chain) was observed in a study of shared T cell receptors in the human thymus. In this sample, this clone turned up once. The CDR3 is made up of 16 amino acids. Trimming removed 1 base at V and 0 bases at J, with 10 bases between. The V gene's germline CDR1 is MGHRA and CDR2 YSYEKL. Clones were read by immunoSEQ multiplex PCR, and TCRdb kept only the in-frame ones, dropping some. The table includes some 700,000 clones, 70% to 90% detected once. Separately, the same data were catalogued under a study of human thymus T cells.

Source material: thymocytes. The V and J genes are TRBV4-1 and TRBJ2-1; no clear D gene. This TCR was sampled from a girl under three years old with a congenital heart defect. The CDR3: CASSQAPYSSYNEQFF. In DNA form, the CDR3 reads TGCGCCAGCAGCCAAGCCCCCTATAGCTCCTACAATGAGCAGTTCTTC.